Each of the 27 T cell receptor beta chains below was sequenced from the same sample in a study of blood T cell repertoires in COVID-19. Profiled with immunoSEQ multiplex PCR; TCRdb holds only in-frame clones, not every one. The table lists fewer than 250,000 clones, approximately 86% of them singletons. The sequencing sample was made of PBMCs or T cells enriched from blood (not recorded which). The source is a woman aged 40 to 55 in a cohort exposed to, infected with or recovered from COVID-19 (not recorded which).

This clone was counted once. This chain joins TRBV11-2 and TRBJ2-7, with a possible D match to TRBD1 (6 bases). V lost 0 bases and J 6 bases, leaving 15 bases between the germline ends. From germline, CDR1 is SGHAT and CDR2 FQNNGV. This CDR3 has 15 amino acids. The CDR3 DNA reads TGTGCCAGCAGCTTAGACCAGGGGTCCCGTCGCGAGCAGTACTTC. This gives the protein CASSLDQGSRREQYF.

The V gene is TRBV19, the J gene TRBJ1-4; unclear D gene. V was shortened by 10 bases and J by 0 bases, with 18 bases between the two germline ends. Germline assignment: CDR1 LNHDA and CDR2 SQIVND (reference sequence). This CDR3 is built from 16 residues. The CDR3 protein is CATAYGADPTNEKLFF. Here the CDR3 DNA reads TGTGCCACCGCGTATGGAGCAGATCCAACTAATGAAAAACTGTTTTTT.

CDR3 amino acids: CASSYSPDRATEAFF. CDR3 nucleotide sequence: TGTGCCAGCAGTTACTCGCCGGACAGGGCCACTGAAGCTTTCTTT. The V gene is TRBV6-5, the J gene TRBJ1-1; 8 bases align to TRBD1. Germline V gene sequence: CDR1 MNHEY, CDR2 SVGAGI. The J segment lost 4 bases and the V segment lost 0 bases, leaving 4 bases of the junction unmatched. The CDR3 consists of 15 residues.

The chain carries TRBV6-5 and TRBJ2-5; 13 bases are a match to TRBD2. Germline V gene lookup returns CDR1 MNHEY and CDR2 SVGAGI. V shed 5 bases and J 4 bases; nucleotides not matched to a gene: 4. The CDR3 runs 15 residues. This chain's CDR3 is CASSRLAGGLETQYF. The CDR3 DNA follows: TGTGCCAGCAGTAGACTAGCGGGGGGTTTAGAGACCCAGTACTTC.

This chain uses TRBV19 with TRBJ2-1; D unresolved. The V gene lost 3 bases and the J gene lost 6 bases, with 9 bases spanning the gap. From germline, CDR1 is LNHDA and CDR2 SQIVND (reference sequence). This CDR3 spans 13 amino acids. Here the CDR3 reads CASSMLARNEQFF. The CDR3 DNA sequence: TGTGCCAGTAGTATGTTGGCCCGCAATGAGCAGTTCTTC.

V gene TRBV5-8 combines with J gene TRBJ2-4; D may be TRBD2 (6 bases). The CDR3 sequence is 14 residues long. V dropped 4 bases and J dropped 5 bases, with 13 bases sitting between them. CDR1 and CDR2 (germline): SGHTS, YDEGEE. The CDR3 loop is CASSRGGPQNIQYF. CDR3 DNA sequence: TGTGCCAGCAGCCGCGGAGGGCCCCAAAACATTCAGTACTTC.

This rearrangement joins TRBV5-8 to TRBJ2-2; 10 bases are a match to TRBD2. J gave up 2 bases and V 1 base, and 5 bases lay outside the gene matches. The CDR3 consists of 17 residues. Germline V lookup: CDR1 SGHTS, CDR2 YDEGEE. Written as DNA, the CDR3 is TGTGCCAGCAGCTTGCGGCTAGCGGGAGTTAACACCGGGGAGCTGTTTTTT. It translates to CASSLRLAGVNTGELFF.

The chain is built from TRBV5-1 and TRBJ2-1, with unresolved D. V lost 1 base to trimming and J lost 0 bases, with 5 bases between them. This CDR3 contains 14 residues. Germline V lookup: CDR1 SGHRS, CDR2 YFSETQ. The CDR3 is CASSLRSSYNEQFF. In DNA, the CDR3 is TGCGCCAGCAGCTTGAGGAGCTCCTACAATGAGCAGTTCTTC.

CDR3: CASSQVEFLNYGYTF. In DNA, the CDR3 is TGCGCCAGCAGCCAAGTGGAGTTCCTCAACTATGGCTACACCTTC. J is TRBJ1-2 and V is TRBV4-1; no firm D call. V lost 1 base and J 2 bases, leaving 11 bases between the germline ends. The CDR3 has 15 amino acids. Germline lookup yields CDR1 MGHRA and CDR2 YSYEKL.

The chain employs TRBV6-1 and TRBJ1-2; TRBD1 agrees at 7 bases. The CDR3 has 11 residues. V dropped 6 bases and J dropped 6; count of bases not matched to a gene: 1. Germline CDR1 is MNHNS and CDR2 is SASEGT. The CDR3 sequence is CASRTGNGYTF. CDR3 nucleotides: TGTGCCAGCAGGACAGGGAATGGCTACACCTTC.

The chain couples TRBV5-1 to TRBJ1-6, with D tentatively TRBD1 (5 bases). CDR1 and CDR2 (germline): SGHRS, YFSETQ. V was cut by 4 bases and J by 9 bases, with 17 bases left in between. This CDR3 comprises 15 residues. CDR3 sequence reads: CASSAGRGRSSPLHF. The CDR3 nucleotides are TGCGCCAGCAGCGCCGGTAGGGGAAGGAGTTCACCCCTCCACTTT.

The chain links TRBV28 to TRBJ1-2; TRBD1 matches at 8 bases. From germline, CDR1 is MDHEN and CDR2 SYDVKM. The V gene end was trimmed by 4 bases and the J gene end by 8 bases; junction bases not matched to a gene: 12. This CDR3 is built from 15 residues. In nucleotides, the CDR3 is TGTGCCAGCAGTTGGGCTGACAGGGGACTTAGGGGCTACACCTTC. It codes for CASSWADRGLRGYTF.

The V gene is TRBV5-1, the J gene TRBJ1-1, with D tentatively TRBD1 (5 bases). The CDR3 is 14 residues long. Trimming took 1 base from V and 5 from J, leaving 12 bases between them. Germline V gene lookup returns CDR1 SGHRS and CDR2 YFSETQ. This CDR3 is CASSLIGEITEAFF. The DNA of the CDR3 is TGCGCCAGCAGCTTGATAGGGGAAATTACTGAAGCTTTCTTT.

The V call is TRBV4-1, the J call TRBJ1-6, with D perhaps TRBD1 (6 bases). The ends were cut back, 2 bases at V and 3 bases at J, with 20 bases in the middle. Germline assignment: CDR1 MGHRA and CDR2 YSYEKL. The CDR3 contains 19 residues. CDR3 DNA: TGCGCCAGCAGCCAATTCCTTCGGGACACGGAAAGCTATAATTCACCCCTCCACTTT. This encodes CASSQFLRDTESYNSPLHF.

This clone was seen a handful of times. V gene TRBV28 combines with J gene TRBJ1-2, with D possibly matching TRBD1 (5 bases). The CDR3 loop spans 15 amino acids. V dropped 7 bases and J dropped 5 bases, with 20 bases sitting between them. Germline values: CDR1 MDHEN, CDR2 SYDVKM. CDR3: CASISGADSGYGYTF. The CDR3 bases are TGTGCCAGCATCTCTGGTGCAGACAGTGGATATGGCTACACCTTC.

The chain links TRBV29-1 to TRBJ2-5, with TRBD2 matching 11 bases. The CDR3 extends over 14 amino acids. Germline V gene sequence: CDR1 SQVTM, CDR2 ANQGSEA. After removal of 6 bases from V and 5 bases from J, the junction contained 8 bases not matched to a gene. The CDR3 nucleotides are TGCAGCGTGACTATAGCGGGGGGGCATGAGACCCAGTACTTC. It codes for CSVTIAGGHETQYF.

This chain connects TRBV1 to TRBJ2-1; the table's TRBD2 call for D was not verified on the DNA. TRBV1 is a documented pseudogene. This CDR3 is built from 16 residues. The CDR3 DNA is TGCACCAGCAGCCAGCGACGCCTAGCGGACCCCAATGAGCAGTTCTTC. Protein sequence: CTSSQRRLADPNEQFF.

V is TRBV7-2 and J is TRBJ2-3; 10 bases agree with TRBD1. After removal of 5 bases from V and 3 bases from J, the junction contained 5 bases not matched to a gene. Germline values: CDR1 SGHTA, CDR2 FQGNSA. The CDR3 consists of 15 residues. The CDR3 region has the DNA TGTGCCAGCAGCCGGGACAGGGGATTAACAGATACGCAGTATTTT. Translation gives CASSRDRGLTDTQYF.

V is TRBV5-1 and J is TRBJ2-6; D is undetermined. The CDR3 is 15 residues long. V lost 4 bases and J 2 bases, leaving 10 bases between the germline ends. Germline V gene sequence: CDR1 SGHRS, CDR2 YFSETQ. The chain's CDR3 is CASSEGEAGANVLTF. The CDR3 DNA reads TGCGCCAGCAGCGAAGGAGAGGCTGGGGCCAACGTCCTGACTTTC.

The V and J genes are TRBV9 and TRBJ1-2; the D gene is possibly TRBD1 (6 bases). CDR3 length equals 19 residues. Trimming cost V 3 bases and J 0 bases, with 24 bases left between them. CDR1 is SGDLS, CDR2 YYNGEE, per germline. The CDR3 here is CASSETSTPDRPTNYGYTF. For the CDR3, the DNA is TGTGCCAGCAGCGAAACCTCGACACCTGACAGGCCGACTAACTATGGCTACACCTTC.

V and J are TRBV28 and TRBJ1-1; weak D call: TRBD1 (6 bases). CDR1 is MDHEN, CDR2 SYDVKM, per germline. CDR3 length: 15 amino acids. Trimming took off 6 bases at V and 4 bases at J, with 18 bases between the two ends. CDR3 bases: TGTGCCAGCAGCCTTTCCCCAGGGGTCCGCACTGAAGCTTTCTTT. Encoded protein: CASSLSPGVRTEAFF.

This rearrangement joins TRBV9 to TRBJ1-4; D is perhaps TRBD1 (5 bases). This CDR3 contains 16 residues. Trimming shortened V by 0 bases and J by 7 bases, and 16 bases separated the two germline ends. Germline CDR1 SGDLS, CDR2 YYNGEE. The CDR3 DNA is TGTGCCAGCAGCGTAGGGACCGTTCCGGGGGGTGAAAAACTGTTTTTT. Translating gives CASSVGTVPGGEKLFF.

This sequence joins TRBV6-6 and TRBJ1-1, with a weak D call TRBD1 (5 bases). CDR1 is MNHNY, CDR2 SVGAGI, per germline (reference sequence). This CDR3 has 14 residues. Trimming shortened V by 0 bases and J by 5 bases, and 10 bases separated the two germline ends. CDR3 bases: TGTGCCAGCAGTTACTCGTCAGCAGGGACTGAAGCTTTCTTT. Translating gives CASSYSSAGTEAFF.

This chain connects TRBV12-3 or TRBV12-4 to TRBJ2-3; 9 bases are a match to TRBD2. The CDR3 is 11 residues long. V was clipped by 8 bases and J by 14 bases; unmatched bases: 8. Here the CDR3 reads CASSGAGGGYF. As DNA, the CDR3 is TGTGCCAGCTCTGGTGCGGGAGGGGGGTATTTT.

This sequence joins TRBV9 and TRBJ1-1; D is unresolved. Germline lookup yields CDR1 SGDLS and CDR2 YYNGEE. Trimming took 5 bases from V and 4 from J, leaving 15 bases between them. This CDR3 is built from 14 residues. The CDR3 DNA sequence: TGTGCCAGCAGTGTCAGACCCCGGGGCACTGAAGCTTTCTTT. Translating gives CASSVRPRGTEAFF.

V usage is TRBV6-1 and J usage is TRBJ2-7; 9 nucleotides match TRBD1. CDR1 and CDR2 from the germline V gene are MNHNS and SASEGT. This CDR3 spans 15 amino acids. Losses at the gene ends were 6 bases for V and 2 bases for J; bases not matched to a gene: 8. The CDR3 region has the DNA TGTGCCAGCAGCACACCGGGACAGGGAACCTACGAGCAGTACTTC. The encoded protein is CASSTPGQGTYEQYF.

Here the CDR3 DNA reads TGCGCCAGCAGCCAAGATCCAGGGGGCGATCAGCCCCAGCATTTT. Translation gives CASSQDPGGDQPQHF. V and J are TRBV4-1 and TRBJ1-5; TRBD1 agrees at 8 bases. Looked up from germline, CDR1 is MGHRA and CDR2 is YSYEKL. CDR3 size: 15 residues. Unmatched junction bases numbered 3, after V lost 0 bases and J lost 5 bases.